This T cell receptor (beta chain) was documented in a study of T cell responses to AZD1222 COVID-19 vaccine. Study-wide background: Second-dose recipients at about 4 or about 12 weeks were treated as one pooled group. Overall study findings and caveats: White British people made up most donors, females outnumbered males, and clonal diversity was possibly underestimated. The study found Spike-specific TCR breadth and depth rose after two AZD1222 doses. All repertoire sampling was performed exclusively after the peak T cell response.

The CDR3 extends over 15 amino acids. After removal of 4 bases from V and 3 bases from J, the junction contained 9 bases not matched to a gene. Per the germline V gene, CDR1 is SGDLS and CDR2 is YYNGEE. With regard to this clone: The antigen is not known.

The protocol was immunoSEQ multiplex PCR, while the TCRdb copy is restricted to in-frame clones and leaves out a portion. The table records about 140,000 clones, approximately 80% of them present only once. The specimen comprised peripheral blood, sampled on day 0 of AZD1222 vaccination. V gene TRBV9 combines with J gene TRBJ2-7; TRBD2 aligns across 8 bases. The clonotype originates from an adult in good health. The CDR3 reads CASSPAGGGYYEQYF. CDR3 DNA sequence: TGTGCCAGCAGCCCTGCCGGCGGGGGGTACTACGAGCAGTACTTC.